This entry is about one T cell receptor beta chain. V gave up 5 bases and J gave up 7 bases; unmatched junction bases: 8. Germline lookup yields CDR1 MNHNY and CDR2 SVGAGI (reference sequence). The CDR3 has 15 residues. Two negative PCRs, clearance, or symptom resolution characterized the recovered Cohort 3 donors. These data are taken from a study of blood T cell repertoires in COVID-19. Across the study: PBMCs, B-cell-depleted T cells, or T cells provided the cDNA or gDNA that made up the material.

Clones were sequenced by immunoSEQ multiplex PCR, and TCRdb holds only the in-frame ones, with some missing. The sample records 490,000 or so clones, roughly nine tenths being singletons. Sequencing input: PBMCs or T cells enriched from blood (not recorded which). The gene calls are TRBV6-6 and TRBJ2-2; 9 nucleotides match TRBD1. This sequence originates from a woman aged 55-75 years who had recovered from COVID-19. CDR3 DNA sequence: TGTGCCAGCAGTCGCGGACAGGGGCAAATCGGGGAGCTGTTTTTT. Its protein product is CASSRGQGQIGELFF.